A single sample is the source of the 18 T cell receptor beta chains below, sequenced in a study of T cell changes during pregnancy in multiple sclerosis. Clones were read by immunoSEQ multiplex PCR, and TCRdb kept only the in-frame ones, dropping some. The sample holds tens of thousands of clones, 92% seen once. The input for sequencing was peripheral blood, taken in the first trimester of pregnancy. All receptors derive from a female donor in good health, enrolled as a control in a pregnancy study.

The V and J genes are TRBV7-9 and TRBJ2-1; D perhaps matches TRBD2 (6 bases). Germline CDR1 SEHNR, CDR2 FQNEAQ (reference sequence). V lost 6 bases to trimming and J lost 6 bases, with 15 bases between them. The CDR3 loop spans 14 amino acids. DNA of the CDR3: TGTGCCAGCAGTCTACTCCGGGGACTCAATGAGCAGTTCTTC. This sequence encodes CASSLLRGLNEQFF.

This clone was picked up a small number of times. The chain employs TRBV7-2 and TRBJ1-5; possible D gene TRBD1, 6 bases. Trimming took 5 bases from V and 3 from J, leaving 17 bases between them. The germline CDR1 and CDR2 sequences are SGHTA and FQGNSA. The CDR3 has 16 amino acids. The CDR3 region is CASSVGQLSNNQPQHF. The CDR3 DNA is TGTGCCAGCAGCGTTGGACAGCTCAGTAACAATCAGCCCCAGCATTTT.

The rearrangement uses TRBV30 and TRBJ2-2; the D gene is possibly TRBD2 (7 bases). The CDR3 consists of 14 residues. V was clipped by 3 bases and J by 5 bases, with 13 bases between them. Per the germline V gene, CDR1 is GTSNPN and CDR2 is SVGIG (reference sequence). This chain's CDR3 is CAWSLKGGTGELFF. The CDR3 coding sequence is TGTGCCTGGAGCCTCAAGGGGGGGACCGGGGAGCTGTTTTTT.

The V call is TRBV5-4, the J call TRBJ2-7; a weak D match, TRBD2 (6 bases). The length of the CDR3 is 14 residues. Germline loops: CDR1 SGHNT, CDR2 YYREEE (reference sequence). The germline V and J ends were trimmed by 3 bases and 7 bases, with 17 bases remaining between them. In DNA form, the CDR3 reads TGTGCCAGCAGCTACGCCGGGTTTGGGGGGGAGCAGTACTTC. It yields the protein CASSYAGFGGEQYF.

The V gene is TRBV6-4, the J gene TRBJ2-7; TRBD1 agrees at 7 bases. Germline V CDR1 and CDR2: MRHNA, SNTAGT. CDR3 length equals 15 residues. Trimming removed 5 bases from V and 0 bases from J; junction bases left unmatched: 7. CDR3 nucleotide sequence: TGTGCCAGCAGTAAGACAGGGAATGTCTCCTACGAGCAGTACTTC. This translates into CASSKTGNVSYEQYF.

The V gene is TRBV4-1, the J gene TRBJ2-3, with D hard to call. The CDR3 contains 15 residues. Germline CDR1 reads MGHRA; CDR2 reads YSYEKL. V was pared by 1 base and J by 6 bases, with 14 bases between. The CDR3, as DNA: TGCGCCAGCAGCCAAGTCATAAACAAACCTGATACGCAGTATTTT. Protein: CASSQVINKPDTQYF.

The V call is TRBV5-1, the J call TRBJ2-5, with TRBD1 matching over 9 bases. This CDR3 spans 14 amino acids. The J segment lost 2 bases and the V segment lost 4 bases, leaving 3 bases of the junction unmatched. From germline, CDR1 is SGHRS and CDR2 YFSETQ. The CDR3 loop reads CASSTGTGQETQYF. Written as DNA, the CDR3 is TGCGCCAGCAGCACCGGGACAGGGCAAGAGACCCAGTACTTC.

The genes are TRBV7-8 and TRBJ1-2; TRBD1 matches 9 bases. The J segment lost 4 bases and the V segment lost 5 bases, leaving 14 bases of the junction unmatched. The CDR3 sequence is 17 residues long. Germline V gene lookup returns CDR1 SGHVS and CDR2 FQNEAQ. This CDR3 reads CASSPGQGLESFYGYTF. CDR3 sequence (DNA): TGTGCCAGCAGCCCGGGACAGGGCTTAGAATCATTCTATGGCTACACCTTC.

Only a few counts were recorded for this clone. The chain has TRBV29-1 and TRBJ1-1, with D tentatively TRBD1 (6 bases). Germline CDR1 reads SQVTM; CDR2 reads ANQGSEA. Trimming shortened V by 4 bases and J by 0 bases, and 12 bases separated the two germline ends. The CDR3 loop spans 14 amino acids. The CDR3 is CSVARTVMNTEAFF. CDR3 bases: TGCAGCGTTGCCCGGACAGTAATGAACACTGAAGCTTTCTTT.

This sequence joins TRBV2 and TRBJ2-2; maybe TRBD1 (6 bases). Per germline, CDR1 SNHLY and CDR2 FYNNEI. With 4 bases removed from V and 5 bases from J, the gap between germline ends came to 17 bases. The CDR3 runs 16 residues. The CDR3: CASSVRQGRETGELFF. CDR3 in DNA: TGTGCCAGCAGTGTACGCCAGGGGAGAGAAACCGGGGAGCTGTTTTTT.

V is TRBV4-1 and J is TRBJ2-7, with a possible D match to TRBD1 (5 bases). Per the germline V gene, CDR1 is MGHRA and CDR2 is YSYEKL. This CDR3 has 16 amino acids. V gave up 2 bases and J gave up 2 bases, with 16 bases separating them. The chain's CDR3 is CASSQIGARGTYEQYF. Here the CDR3 DNA reads TGCGCCAGCAGCCAAATAGGGGCTAGAGGTACCTACGAGCAGTACTTC.

The chain carries TRBV25-1 and TRBJ1-4; 12 bases are shared with TRBD1. The CDR3 runs 16 residues. Trimming at V came to 3 bases and at J to 8 bases, leaving 7 bases not matched to a gene. Germline V gives CDR1 MGHDK, CDR2 SYGVNS. Written as DNA, the CDR3 is TGTGCCAGCAGTGACCCTGGGGACAGGGGGCGGGAAAAACTGTTTTTT. It specifies CASSDPGDRGREKLFF.

The CDR3 loop is CASSLNRGQTQYF. CDR3 coding DNA: TGCGCCAGCAGCCTTAACAGGGGTCAGACCCAGTACTTC. The J gene is TRBJ2-5, the V gene TRBV5-1; 7 nucleotides line up with TRBD1. There are 13 residues in the CDR3. V shed 4 bases and J 6 bases; nucleotides not matched to a gene: 6. CDR1 is SGHRS and CDR2 is YFSETQ in the germline V gene.

The gene calls are TRBV25-1 and TRBJ2-3; 9 bases are shared with TRBD2. CDR1 is MGHDK and CDR2 is SYGVNS in the germline V gene. CDR3 length: 16 amino acids. V shed 4 bases, J shed 2 bases, and the junction held 7 bases outside the gene matches. The CDR3 DNA reads TGTGCCAGCAGTGCGGATAGCGGGAGAGCCACAGATACGCAGTATTTT. This codes for CASSADSGRATDTQYF.

The CDR3 here is CASSFRSEQFF. The CDR3 bases are TGTGCCAGCAGCTTCCGGAGTGAGCAGTTCTTC. This rearrangement joins TRBV5-6 to TRBJ2-1, with no clear D. Trimming stripped 2 bases from V and 9 bases from J, with 6 bases between. The CDR3 covers 11 residues. Germline-derived CDR1 and CDR2 are SGHDT and YYEEEE.

The chain carries TRBV5-4 and TRBJ1-1; D call uncertain. CDR3 length: 13 amino acids. Between the trimmed V and J ends, which lost 4 bases and 1 base, there was a span of 8 bases. Germline V CDR1 and CDR2: SGHNT, YYREEE (reference sequence). CDR3 loop: CASSPIKNTEAFF. The CDR3 nucleotides are TGTGCCAGCAGCCCTATCAAGAACACTGAAGCTTTCTTT.

The chain uses TRBV6-5 and TRBJ2-5; 7 nucleotides line up with TRBD1. Looked up from germline, CDR1 is MNHEY and CDR2 is SVGAGI. V dropped 6 bases and J dropped 4; count of bases not matched to a gene: 8. The CDR3 has 14 residues. The chain's CDR3 is CASSGTALGETQYF. CDR3 in DNA: TGTGCCAGCAGCGGGACAGCCTTAGGAGAGACCCAGTACTTC.

The chain employs TRBV5-4 and TRBJ2-5; D gene unclear. V was clipped by 4 bases and J by 4 bases, with 14 bases between them. The CDR3 is made up of 14 amino acids. Per germline, CDR1 SGHNT and CDR2 YYREEE (reference sequence). The CDR3 loop reads CASSRSGSLETQYF. CDR3 DNA sequence: TGTGCCAGCAGCCGGTCAGGCTCGCTAGAGACCCAGTACTTC.